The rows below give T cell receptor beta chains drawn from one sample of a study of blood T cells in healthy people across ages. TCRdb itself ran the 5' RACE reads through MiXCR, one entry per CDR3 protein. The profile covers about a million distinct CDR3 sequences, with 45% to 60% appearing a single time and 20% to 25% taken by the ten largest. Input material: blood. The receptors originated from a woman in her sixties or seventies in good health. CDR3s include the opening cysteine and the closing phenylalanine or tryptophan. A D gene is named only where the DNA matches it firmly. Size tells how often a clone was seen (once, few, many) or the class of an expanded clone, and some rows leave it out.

CDR3: CASSPGAGNYNEQFF
DNA: TGTGCCAGCTCACCTGGAGCGGGAAACTACAATGAGCAGTTCTTC
size: NA
J: TRBJ2-1
V: TRBV7-3
D: TRBD2

CDR3: CSARPGTNTGELFF
DNA: TGCAGTGCTAGACCCGGGACTAACACCGGGGAGCTGTTTTTT
size: NA
J: TRBJ2-2
V: TRBV20-1
D: NA

CDR3: CAINAGGGNEQFF
DNA: TGTGCCATCAATGCAGGTGGGGGGAATGAGCAGTTCTTC
size: NA
J: TRBJ2-1
V: TRBV10-3
D: NA

CDR3: CASSQGWADTQYF
DNA: TGCGCCAGCAGCCAAGGCTGGGCAGATACGCAGTATTTT
size: NA
J: TRBJ2-3
V: TRBV4-1
D: NA

CDR3: CSARVRGRPDTQYF
DNA: TGCAGTGCTAGAGTGAGGGGGCGCCCAGATACGCAGTATTTT
size: few
J: TRBJ2-3
V: TRBV20-1
D: TRBD1

CDR3: CASSLTGPNTGELFF
DNA: TGCGCCAGCAGCTTGACGGGCCCGAACACCGGGGAGCTGTTTTTT
size: few
J: TRBJ2-2
V: TRBV5-1
D: NA

CDR3: CASSPRGLAEGETQYF
DNA: TGTGCCAGCTCACCACGGGGATTGGCGGAGGGAGAGACCCAGTACTTC
size: once
J: TRBJ2-5
V: TRBV18
D: NA

CDR3: CASSQEGGTGGPDTQYF
DNA: TGTGCCAGCAGCCAAGAGGGGGGGACAGGGGGCCCAGATACGCAGTATTTT
size: NA
J: TRBJ2-3
V: TRBV3-1
D: TRBD1

CDR3: CASSLGGQGGISGANVLTF
DNA: TGTGCCAGCAGTTTGGGAGGACAGGGGGGGATCTCTGGGGCCAACGTCCTGACTTTC
size: few
J: TRBJ2-6
V: TRBV12-3/TRBV12-4
D: TRBD1

CDR3: CASSYRPQGGGYQETQYF
DNA: TGTGCCAGCAGTTACCGACCACAGGGGGGGGGTTACCAAGAGACCCAGTACTTC
size: NA
J: TRBJ2-5
V: TRBV6-5
D: NA

CDR3: CASSWNRGAIRETQYF
DNA: TGTGCCAGCAGCTGGAATCGGGGGGCCATACGAGAGACCCAGTACTTC
size: NA
J: TRBJ2-5
V: TRBV2
D: NA

CDR3: CASSSTGTGGKTQYF
DNA: TGTGCCAGCAGTTCTACCGGGACAGGGGGCAAGACCCAGTACTTC
size: NA
J: TRBJ2-5
V: TRBV27
D: TRBD1

CDR3: CSVQTISYEQYF
DNA: TGCAGCGTCCAGACTATCTCCTACGAGCAGTACTTC
size: NA
J: TRBJ2-7
V: TRBV29-1
D: NA

CDR3: CSASGSRFIAEAFF
DNA: TGCAGTGCTAGCGGGAGTAGATTTATCGCTGAAGCTTTCTTT
size: NA
J: TRBJ1-1
V: TRBV20-1
D: NA

CDR3: CSARKAGGLRYEQYF
DNA: TGCAGTGCTAGGAAAGCGGGAGGGCTTCGGTACGAGCAGTACTTC
size: NA
J: TRBJ2-7
V: TRBV20-1
D: TRBD2

CDR3: CAGSGDRALSLLDIQYF
DNA: TGTGCCGGCAGCGGGGACAGGGCTTTAAGTTTGTTGGACATTCAGTACTTC
size: NA
J: TRBJ2-4
V: TRBV5-6
D: TRBD1

CDR3: CASSSRQAQETQFF
DNA: TGCGCCAGCAGCTCGCGACAGGCCCAAGAGACCCAGTTCTTC
size: NA
J: TRBJ2-1
V: TRBV5-1
D: NA

CDR3: CASSYVAMGTQYF
DNA: TGTGCCAGCAGTTACGTGGCTATGGGGACCCAGTACTTC
size: NA
J: TRBJ2-5
V: TRBV6-6
D: NA

CDR3: CASSPAGGTYGYTF
DNA: TGTGCCAGCAGCCCCGCGGGGGGCACCTATGGCTACACCTTC
size: once
J: TRBJ1-2
V: TRBV7-2
D: NA

CDR3: CASSPLTSGAYEQYF
DNA: TGCGCCAGTAGCCCCCTGACTAGCGGGGCCTACGAGCAGTACTTC
size: NA
J: TRBJ2-7
V: TRBV5-1
D: TRBD2

CDR3: CASSYYQGTIGELFF
DNA: TGCGCCAGCAGCTATTACCAGGGGACCATCGGGGAGCTGTTTTTT
size: few
J: TRBJ2-2
V: TRBV5-1
D: NA

CDR3: CASGRTEQFF
DNA: TGTGCCAGCGGGAGGACTGAGCAGTTCTTC
size: NA
J: TRBJ2-1
V: TRBV6-5
D: NA

CDR3: CAGRGTGGTYEQYF
DNA: TGTGCCGGCAGGGGGACAGGGGGAACCTACGAGCAGTACTTC
size: NA
J: TRBJ2-7
V: TRBV12-3/TRBV12-4
D: TRBD1

CDR3: CASSLASTGASYEQYF
DNA: TGTGCCAGCAGCTTGGCCTCGACAGGGGCCTCCTACGAGCAGTACTTC
size: NA
J: TRBJ2-7
V: TRBV5-6
D: TRBD1

CDR3: CSARTLVVETQYF
DNA: TGCAGTGCGCGGACCCTAGTCGTGGAGACCCAGTACTTC
size: NA
J: TRBJ2-5
V: TRBV20-1
D: NA

CDR3: CASSQGSGVDEQYF
DNA: TGTGCCAGCAGCCAAGGGTCGGGAGTTGATGAGCAGTACTTC
size: NA
J: TRBJ2-5
V: TRBV4-2
D: NA

CDR3: CASSSRLTPYEQYF
DNA: TGTGCCAGCAGTTCCAGACTGACCCCCTACGAGCAGTACTTC
size: few
J: TRBJ2-7
V: TRBV28
D: NA

CDR3: CASGRLAGKDEQYF
DNA: TGTGCCAGCGGCCGGCTAGCGGGTAAGGACGAGCAGTACTTC
size: few
J: TRBJ2-7
V: TRBV28
D: TRBD2

CDR3: CASRSHSSYEQYF
DNA: TGTGCCAGCAGATCCCATTCCTCCTACGAGCAGTACTTC
size: few
J: TRBJ2-7
V: TRBV27
D: NA

CDR3: CASSFGTGVGNEQFF
DNA: TGCGCCAGCAGCTTCGGGACAGGGGTCGGTAATGAGCAGTTCTTC
size: NA
J: TRBJ2-1
V: TRBV5-1
D: TRBD1

CDR3: CASSEDLAGGPGGQYF
DNA: TGTGCCAGCAGCGAAGATCTAGCGGGAGGCCCTGGGGGGCAGTACTTC
size: once
J: TRBJ2-5
V: TRBV27
D: TRBD2

CDR3: CASSSRQGWRDTQYF
DNA: TGTGCCAGCAGTTCCAGACAGGGGTGGAGAGATACGCAGTATTTT
size: few
J: TRBJ2-3
V: TRBV6-2/TRBV6-3
D: TRBD1

CDR3: CASRDYAGQQYF
DNA: TGTGCCAGTCGGGACTACGCCGGGCAGCAGTACTTC
size: few
J: TRBJ2-5
V: TRBV12-3/TRBV12-4
D: TRBD2

CDR3: CASRPFLAGVEFF
DNA: TGTGCCAGCAGGCCCTTTTTGGCGGGGGTGGAGTTCTTC
size: NA
J: TRBJ2-1
V: TRBV27
D: TRBD2

CDR3: CASSYKFTSRVYEQYF
DNA: TGTGCCAGCAGTTACAAGTTTACAAGTCGGGTCTACGAGCAGTACTTC
size: NA
J: TRBJ2-7
V: TRBV6-5
D: NA

CDR3: CASTPRSGSTDTQYF
DNA: TGTGCCAGCACCCCCAGAAGTGGGAGTACAGATACGCAGTATTTT
size: few
J: TRBJ2-3
V: TRBV12-3/TRBV12-4
D: NA

CDR3: CASSDPGRETQYF
DNA: TGTGCCAGCAGTGATCCGGGGCGGGAGACCCAGTACTTC
size: few
J: TRBJ2-5
V: TRBV25-1
D: NA

CDR3: CATSDGGQYEQYF
DNA: TGTGCCACCAGTGACGGGGGACAGTACGAGCAGTACTTC
size: few
J: TRBJ2-7
V: TRBV24-1
D: NA

CDR3: CASSVVWSGNEQFF
DNA: TGTGCCAGCAGCGTAGTGTGGTCCGGGAATGAGCAGTTCTTC
size: few
J: TRBJ2-1
V: TRBV9
D: NA

CDR3: CSVLYLGNEQYF
DNA: TGCAGTGTTCTTTACCTGGGGAATGAGCAGTACTTC
size: NA
J: TRBJ2-7
V: TRBV20-1
D: NA

CDR3: CASSQVPRGGVFYEQFF
DNA: TGCGCCAGCAGCCAAGTACCACGGGGTGGTGTGTTCTATGAGCAGTTCTTC
size: NA
J: TRBJ2-1
V: TRBV4-1
D: NA

CDR3: CASGLGRDRGFQETQYF
DNA: TGTGCTAGTGGTTTGGGAAGGGACAGGGGGTTCCAAGAGACCCAGTACTTC
size: NA
J: TRBJ2-5
V: TRBV12-5
D: TRBD1

CDR3: CASRGQGGIGELFF
DNA: TGTGCCAGCAGAGGACAGGGAGGGATCGGGGAGCTGTTTTTT
size: NA
J: TRBJ2-2
V: TRBV12-3/TRBV12-4
D: NA

CDR3: CASRRGGGRETQYF
DNA: TGTGCCAGCCGCCGTGGGGGCGGGAGAGAGACCCAGTACTTC
size: NA
J: TRBJ2-5
V: TRBV12-3/TRBV12-4
D: NA

CDR3: CASSSGRSDTQYF
DNA: TGTGCCAGCAGCTCGGGACGGTCAGATACGCAGTATTTT
size: NA
J: TRBJ2-3
V: TRBV7-3
D: NA

CDR3: CASSFALGPSTEYEQFF
DNA: TGTGCCAGCAGCTTCGCTCTAGGACCCAGTACGGAATATGAGCAGTTCTTC
size: NA
J: TRBJ2-1
V: TRBV7-9
D: NA

CDR3: CASSLWARYEQFF
DNA: TGTGCCAGCAGTTTATGGGCGAGATATGAGCAGTTCTTC
size: NA
J: TRBJ2-1
V: TRBV28
D: NA

CDR3: CASSLELADPREYF
DNA: TGTGCCAGCAGCTTAGAACTAGCGGATCCCCGAGAGTACTTC
size: NA
J: TRBJ2-7
V: TRBV11-2
D: TRBD2

CDR3: CASSRSSGGEAGANVLTF
DNA: TGCGCCAGCAGCCGTTCTAGCGGGGGGGAAGCAGGGGCCAACGTCCTGACTTTC
size: NA
J: TRBJ2-6
V: TRBV4-3
D: TRBD2

CDR3: CSARVGGRTQETQYF
DNA: TGCAGTGCTAGAGTGGGGGGACGGACCCAAGAGACCCAGTACTTC
size: NA
J: TRBJ2-5
V: TRBV20-1
D: NA

CDR3: CASSPRDGRSEAFF
DNA: TGCGCCAGCAGCCCCCGGGACGGACGATCTGAAGCTTTCTTT
size: few
J: TRBJ1-1
V: TRBV4-1
D: NA

CDR3: CASSPRWTAPNGYTF
DNA: TGTGCCAGCAGCCCCAGGTGGACAGCGCCCAATGGCTACACCTTC
size: NA
J: TRBJ1-2
V: TRBV7-9
D: NA

CDR3: CTSSVTGGYETQYF
DNA: TGTACCAGCAGCGTAACAGGGGGTTACGAGACCCAGTACTTC
size: NA
J: TRBJ2-5
V: TRBV7-9
D: TRBD1

CDR3: CSVEDSGRYEQYF
DNA: TGCAGCGTTGAAGATTCAGGGCGATACGAGCAGTACTTC
size: many
J: TRBJ2-7
V: TRBV29-1
D: NA

CDR3: CASSFPGGEGYTF
DNA: TGTGCCAGCAGCTTTCCAGGGGGGGAAGGCTACACCTTC
size: few
J: TRBJ1-2
V: TRBV7-9
D: TRBD1

CDR3: CSASTGSGANVLTF
DNA: TGCAGTGCTAGCACAGGCTCTGGGGCCAACGTCCTGACTTTC
size: NA
J: TRBJ2-6
V: TRBV20-1
D: NA

CDR3: CASSLTGDNEKLFF
DNA: TGTGCCAGCAGTTTGACAGGGGATAATGAAAAACTGTTTTTT
size: NA
J: TRBJ1-4
V: TRBV12-3/TRBV12-4
D: TRBD1

CDR3: CASSQDWLAATGELFF
DNA: TGTGCCAGCAGCCAAGATTGGCTAGCGGCCACCGGGGAGCTGTTTTTT
size: NA
J: TRBJ2-2
V: TRBV4-2
D: TRBD2

CDR3: CASSLDLLLAGEYEQYF
DNA: TGTGCCAGCAGCTTAGATCTCCTCCTAGCGGGAGAGTACGAGCAGTACTTC
size: few
J: TRBJ2-7
V: TRBV11-2
D: TRBD2